The clone carrying this T cell receptor (beta chain) has only one observation. What it binds is unknown. Germline V gives CDR1 SEHNR, CDR2 FQNEAQ (reference sequence). V lost 6 bases and J 6 bases, leaving 10 bases between the germline ends. This CDR3 is built from 12 residues. This entry belongs to a study of shared clonotypes between healthy human individuals. Overall study findings and caveats: Expectations were that clonotype sharing among donors would be affected by sequencing depth.

Under the authors' procedure: In the immunoSEQ data, sequences were junction-only and lacked quality scores, so filtering differed. Repertoires were generated with immunoSEQ multiplex PCR, while TCRdb's copy carries only in-frame clones and drops some. D and trimming were read from the DNA, whereas the V and J calls and clone size are those reported in that table. The table records hundreds of thousands of clones, roughly four fifths of them present only once. Without sorting, samples used tens of millions of PBMCs for genomic DNA. This receptor was taken from a woman in her thirties or forties in good health. Some clones in this sample may be carry-over from other donors' samples. Sequencing input: PBMCs. This chain uses TRBV7-9 with TRBJ2-3; no clear D gene. The CDR3 spells CASSLVEDTQYF. In nucleotides, the CDR3 is TGTGCCAGCAGTCTCGTTGAGGATACGCAGTATTTT.